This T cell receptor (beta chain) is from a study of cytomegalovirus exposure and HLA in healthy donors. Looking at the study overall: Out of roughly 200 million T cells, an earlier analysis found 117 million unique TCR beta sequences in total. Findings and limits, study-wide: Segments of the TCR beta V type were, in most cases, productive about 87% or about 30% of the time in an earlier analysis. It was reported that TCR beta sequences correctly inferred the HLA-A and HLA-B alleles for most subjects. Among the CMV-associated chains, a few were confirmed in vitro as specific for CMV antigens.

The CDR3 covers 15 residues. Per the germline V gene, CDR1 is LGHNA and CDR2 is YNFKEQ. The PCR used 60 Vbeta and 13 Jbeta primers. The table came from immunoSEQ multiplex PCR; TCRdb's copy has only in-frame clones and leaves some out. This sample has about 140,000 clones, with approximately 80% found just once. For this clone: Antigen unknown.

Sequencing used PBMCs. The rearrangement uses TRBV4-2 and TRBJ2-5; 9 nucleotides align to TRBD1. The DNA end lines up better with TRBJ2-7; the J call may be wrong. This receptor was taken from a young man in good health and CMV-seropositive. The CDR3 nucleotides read TGTGCCAGCAGCCAAACCGGGACAGGGCAAAACGAGCAGTACTTC. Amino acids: CASSQTGTGQNEQYF.